The 22 T cell receptor beta chains reported below all come from one sample, sequenced in a study of beta chain features in type 1 diabetes. Findings and limits, study-wide: Moderate yet significant TCRB CDR3 shortening was seen in Type 1 diabetes patients in all four CD4+ subsets.

These TCRs are of unknown antigen specificity. Reverse transcribing all isolated RNA meant expressed TCRB transcripts were sequenced. Sequencing used immunoSEQ multiplex PCR; TCRdb keeps in-frame clones, though not all of them. This sample has around 650,000 clones, with around 12% found just once. Source material: naive CD4+ T cells from blood. The receptor source for this set is a man aged 25 to 45 with type 1 diabetes.

The chain links TRBV27 to TRBJ2-5; 7 bases fit TRBD2. The CDR3 contains 15 residues. The germline V gene has CDR1 MNHEY and CDR2 SMNVEV (reference sequence). With 0 bases clipped from V and 5 bases from J, the junction kept 6 bases outside the gene matches. The DNA of the CDR3 is TGTGCCAGCAGTTTATCGAAGGCGGGGGTGGAGACCCAGTACTTC. Its translation: CASSLSKAGVETQYF.

A few counts support this clone. The rearrangement links TRBV2 to TRBJ2-2; 8 bases fit TRBD2. This CDR3 is 15 amino acids long. V lost 6 bases and J lost 3; bases outside the gene matches: 6. Germline CDR1 reads SNHLY; CDR2 reads FYNNEI. CDR3 protein: CASSLGRVHTGELFF. CDR3 coding DNA: TGTGCCAGCAGCCTCGGGAGGGTACACACCGGGGAGCTGTTTTTT.

The chain joins TRBV10-3 to TRBJ2-7; 10 bases align to TRBD1. The CDR3 is 13 residues long. Per the germline V gene, CDR1 is ENHRY and CDR2 is SYGVKD. Trimming took 8 bases from V and 5 from J; bases not matched to a gene: 6. The CDR3 here is CAISGTGDHEQYF. The CDR3 DNA follows: TGTGCCATCTCCGGGACAGGGGACCACGAGCAGTACTTC.

V gene TRBV19 combines with J gene TRBJ1-6; weak D call: TRBD1 (5 bases). CDR3 size: 15 residues. The germline CDR1 and CDR2 sequences are LNHDA and SQIVND (reference sequence). V dropped 7 bases and J dropped 8 bases, with 18 bases sitting between them. The CDR3: CASKVPGTEDSPLHF. CDR3 sequence (DNA): TGTGCCAGTAAGGTCCCCGGGACGGAGGATTCACCCCTCCACTTT.

The rearrangement links TRBV5-4 to TRBJ2-5, with D perhaps TRBD1 (5 bases). The V end lost 0 bases, the J end lost 9 bases, and 9 bases lay between the germline ends. Per germline, CDR1 SGHNT and CDR2 YYREEE (reference sequence). This CDR3 contains 12 residues. The CDR3 DNA reads as TGTGCCAGCAGCTTGGGGGGCCAGGCCCAGTACTTC. The encoded protein is CASSLGGQAQYF.

A few counts support this clone. V usage is TRBV11-3 and J usage is TRBJ2-3, with TRBD2 identical over 12 bases. This CDR3 region has 16 residues. V shed 5 bases and J 2 bases; nucleotides not matched to a gene: 5. Germline V gene sequence: CDR1 SGHNT, CDR2 YENEEA. In nucleotides, the CDR3 is TGTGCCAGCAGCAAAAGACTAGCGGGGGTCACAGATACGCAGTATTTT. Translated, it gives CASSKRLAGVTDTQYF.

The CDR3 DNA reads as TGTGCCAGCAGTTACCAAGGAGCATCGTACGAGCAGTACTTC. This codes for CASSYQGASYEQYF. This chain links TRBV27 with TRBJ2-7; the D is unclear. The length of the CDR3 is 14 residues. Trimming left V 4 bases short and J 4 bases short, with 14 bases between. Germline V CDR1 and CDR2: MNHEY, SMNVEV (reference sequence).

With respect to this clone: The junction and the germline gene differ at one end; a read error may be behind it. V usage is TRBV7-7 and J usage is TRBJ2-2, with D perhaps TRBD2 (5 bases). The CDR3 extends over 13 amino acids. Per the germline V gene, CDR1 is SSHAT and CDR2 is FNYEAQ (reference sequence). The CDR3 is CASSSGETGELFF. The CDR3 DNA is TGTGCTAGCAGCTCCGGGGAAACCGGGGAGCTGTTTTTT.

Points on this clone: The sample has other DNA sequences that encode this CDR3 too. The chain uses TRBV9 and TRBJ2-1; D is unclear. Germline-derived CDR1 and CDR2 are SGDLS and YYNGEE. The CDR3 totals 15 residues. The ends were cut back, 0 bases at V and 1 base at J, with 8 bases in the middle. CDR3 DNA sequence: TGTGCCAGCAGCGTAGCCAGTTCTTCCTACAATGAGCAGTTCTTC. Its protein is CASSVASSSYNEQFF.

This clone was counted between two and nine times. The rearrangement uses TRBV9 and TRBJ1-6; TRBD1 matches at 10 bases. The CDR3 runs 18 residues. Germline values: CDR1 SGDLS, CDR2 YYNGEE. With 0 bases clipped from V and 6 bases from J, the junction kept 9 bases outside the gene matches. CDR3 DNA: TGTGCCAGCAGCGTAGCTACGGAGGGGACAGGGGTTAATTCACCCCTCCACTTT. Translating gives CASSVATEGTGVNSPLHF.

V and J are TRBV7-2 and TRBJ2-1; weak D call: TRBD1 (5 bases). V lost 5 bases to trimming and J lost 3 bases, with 8 bases between them. Looked up from germline, CDR1 is SGHTA and CDR2 is FQGNSA. The CDR3 spans 13 residues. The chain's CDR3 is CASSTQGYNEQFF. Written as DNA, the CDR3 is TGTGCCAGCAGCACCCAGGGCTACAATGAGCAGTTCTTC.

There are a few counts of this clone. The gene calls are TRBV9 and TRBJ2-5; D possibly corresponds to TRBD2 (6 bases). The CDR3 extends over 16 amino acids. The V gene's germline CDR1 is SGDLS and CDR2 YYNGEE. Trimming removed 0 bases at V and 5 bases at J, with 17 bases between. DNA of the CDR3: TGTGCCAGCAGCGTAGCTACGGGGAGACTAGGGGAGACCCAGTACTTC. This encodes CASSVATGRLGETQYF.

The chain is built from TRBV7-2 and TRBJ2-7; TRBD1 matches at 9 bases. Germline V gene sequence: CDR1 SGHTA, CDR2 FQGNSA. The ends lost 2 bases at V and 3 bases at J; junction bases unmatched: 5. The CDR3 has 15 amino acids. In DNA form, the CDR3 reads TGTGCCAGCAGCTTACAACAGGGGGCAGTCTACGAGCAGTACTTC. It yields the protein CASSLQQGAVYEQYF.

The sample holds a few counts of this clone. The CDR3 region is CASAALRDRAYEQYF. The CDR3 nucleotides are TGTGCCAGTGCTGCGCTAAGGGACAGGGCCTACGAGCAGTACTTC. The chain employs TRBV19 and TRBJ2-7; 9 bases are a match to TRBD1. The CDR3 loop spans 15 amino acids. The ends lost 8 bases at V and 2 bases at J; junction bases unmatched: 10. Germline V gene lookup returns CDR1 LNHDA and CDR2 SQIVND (reference sequence).

This clone has just a few counts. The chain has TRBV6-6 and TRBJ1-2; D gene ambiguous. Germline assignment: CDR1 MNHNY and CDR2 SVGAGI (reference sequence). The germline V and J ends were trimmed by 0 bases and 0 bases, with 8 bases remaining between them. The CDR3 has 15 residues. CDR3 DNA sequence: TGTGCCAGCAGTTACTCCTCGACTGCTAACTATGGCTACACCTTC. Translated: CASSYSSTANYGYTF.

This clone was seen a few times. V and J are TRBV7-9 and TRBJ2-5, with no clear D. The CDR3 is 14 residues long. Trimming stripped 0 bases from V and 1 base from J, with 6 bases between. CDR1 SEHNR and CDR2 FQNEAQ come from the germline V gene (reference sequence). CDR3 coding DNA: TGTGCCAGCAGCTTAGCACTGATCCAAGAGACCCAGTACTTC. Translation gives CASSLALIQETQYF.

This clone has more than one count but fewer than ten. V usage is TRBV30 and J usage is TRBJ1-2, with D perhaps matching TRBD1 (5 bases). V gave up 0 bases and J gave up 4 bases, with 21 bases separating them. The CDR3 has 17 amino acids. CDR1 GTSNPN and CDR2 SVGIG come from the germline V gene (reference sequence). For the CDR3, the DNA is TGTGCCTGGAGTGTTTGGGCCACTTTCGACAGAGCCTATGGCTACACCTTC. This gives the protein CAWSVWATFDRAYGYTF.

The chain is built from TRBV13 and TRBJ1-5; D is unclear. Trimming left V 0 bases short and J 3 bases short, with 3 bases between. Germline loops: CDR1 PRHDT, CDR2 FYEKMQ (reference sequence). The CDR3 has 13 residues. CDR3 in DNA: TGTGCCAGCAGCTTAGGGACCAATCAGCCCCAGCATTTT. Protein: CASSLGTNQPQHF.

The rearrangement joins TRBV2 to TRBJ2-6, with 7 bases fitting TRBD1. CDR3 size: 18 residues. Germline CDR1 reads SNHLY; CDR2 reads FYNNEI. V shed 7 bases and J 3 bases; nucleotides not matched to a gene: 15. CDR3 amino acids: CASTLPGQTGRGANVLTF. For the CDR3, the DNA is TGTGCCAGCACCCTCCCGGGACAGACCGGCCGTGGGGCCAACGTCCTGACTTTC.

This clone was seen a handful of times. The chain is built from TRBV5-1 and TRBJ2-5; unclear D gene. Germline values: CDR1 SGHRS, CDR2 YFSETQ. This CDR3 contains 15 residues. Between the trimmed V and J ends, which lost 0 bases and 1 base, there was a span of 10 bases. The CDR3 reads CASSLGPGSQETQYF. CDR3 bases: TGCGCCAGCAGCTTGGGACCGGGCAGCCAAGAGACCCAGTACTTC. Together with reference TRBV5-1 and TRBJ2-5, the CDR3 gives the full variable domain: KAGVTQTPRYLIKTRGQQVTLSCSPISGHRSVSWYQQTPGQGLQFLFEYFSETQRNKGNFPGRFSGRQFSNSRSEMNVSTLELGDSALYLCASSLGPGSQETQYFGPGTRLLVL.

This clone was detected a few times. J is TRBJ1-6 and V is TRBV30; D uncertain. CDR3 length: 11 residues. Germline assignment: CDR1 GTSNPN and CDR2 SVGIG (reference sequence). Trimming left V 0 bases short and J 13 bases short, with 7 bases between. The CDR3 DNA reads as TGTGCCTGGAGTGTTGGCCTGCCCCTCCACTTT. Translating it yields CAWSVGLPLHF.

The V gene is TRBV2, the J gene TRBJ1-2; D is ambiguous. The CDR3 length is 10 residues. Trimming removed 7 bases at V and 8 bases at J, with 8 bases between. CDR1 and CDR2 from the germline V gene are SNHLY and FYNNEI. The CDR3 region is CASKTRGYTF. CDR3 nucleotide sequence: TGTGCCAGCAAAACGCGGGGCTACACCTTC.